These 14 T cell receptor beta chains came from one sample sequenced in a study of T cell repertoires in cytomegalovirus infection. TCRdb processed the reads anew with MiXCR; each CDR3 protein has one entry. Counted here are 300,000 or so distinct CDR3 sequences, about 25% occurring once; the ten biggest clones make up 10% to 15%. Their target antigens are unknown. Sequenced here: cultured PBMCs, sampled from culture after CMV antigen stimulation. The receptors stem from a human donor in good health (CMV status not recorded). Some clones in this sample may be carry-over from other donors' samples.

The chain joins TRBV4-1 to TRBJ1-2; D ambiguous. Between the trimmed V and J ends, which lost 4 bases and 8 bases, there was a span of 8 bases. Germline V gene lookup returns CDR1 MGHRA and CDR2 YSYEKL. The CDR3 sequence is 11 residues long. CDR3 protein: CASSRERGYTF. CDR3 sequence (DNA): TGCGCCAGCAGCCGAGAAAGGGGCTACACCTTC.

Ten or more counts support this clonotype. CDR3 loop: CASSLASGSRGSKNIQYF. The CDR3 DNA reads as TGTGCCAGCAGCTTAGCTAGCGGGAGTCGGGGTTCCAAAAACATTCAGTACTTC. The chain couples TRBV7-9 to TRBJ2-4; 9 bases line up with TRBD2. V lost 0 bases, J lost 2 bases, and 8 bases stayed unmatched. Germline loops: CDR1 SEHNR, CDR2 FQNEAQ (reference sequence). The CDR3 consists of 18 residues.

In its sample, this clonotype was seen many times. V usage is TRBV7-8 and J usage is TRBJ1-1, with D possibly matching TRBD1 (5 bases). The CDR3 consists of 15 residues. Germline CDR1 SGHVS, CDR2 FQNEAQ. Trimming took 5 bases from V and 3 from J, leaving 16 bases between them. The DNA of the CDR3 is TGTGCCAGCAGCCTATCCGACAGAGGGCACACTGAAGCTTTCTTT. Residues: CASSLSDRGHTEAFF.

This clonotype showed up many times. The chain combines TRBV11-2 with TRBJ1-1; the match to TRBD1 covers 7 bases. CDR1 is SGHAT and CDR2 is FQNNGV in the germline V gene. With V trimmed by 0 bases and J by 2 bases, 9 bases remained unmatched. CDR3 length: 17 amino acids. The CDR3 is CASSLDRWEGANTEAFF. The CDR3 DNA reads TGTGCCAGCAGCTTAGATAGGTGGGAGGGGGCAAACACTGAAGCTTTCTTT. Variable domain in full (rest from reference TRBV11-2 and TRBJ1-1): EAGVAQSPRYKIIEKRQSVAFWCNPISGHATLYWYQQILGQGPKLLIQFQNNGVVDDSQLPKDRFSAERLKGVDSTLKIQPAKLEDSAVYLCASSLDRWEGANTEAFFGQGTRLTVV.

The table lists this clonotype with a few counts. V and J are TRBV7-2 and TRBJ2-7; D possibly corresponds to TRBD2 (6 bases). Germline CDR1 SGHTA, CDR2 FQGNSA. The CDR3 runs to 15 residues. V dropped 3 bases and J dropped 2 bases, with 14 bases sitting between them. The CDR3 reads CASSLGRGKTYEQYV. Written as DNA, the CDR3 is TGTGCCAGCAGCTTGGGGCGGGGAAAAACCTACGAGCAGTACGTC.

The chain links TRBV6-5 to TRBJ2-1; D might be TRBD1 (6 bases). Trimming cost V 6 bases and J 5 bases, with 20 bases left between them. The CDR3 extends over 16 amino acids. Germline V gene lookup returns CDR1 MNHEY and CDR2 SVGAGI. DNA of the CDR3: TGTGCCAGCAGGAGAACCGGGACAAAGAGAGACAATGAGCAGTTCTTC. Protein: CASRRTGTKRDNEQFF.

This sequence joins TRBV19 and TRBJ2-1, with a weak D call TRBD1 (6 bases). Trimming left V 5 bases short and J 4 bases short, with 21 bases between. Germline loops: CDR1 LNHDA, CDR2 SQIVND (reference sequence). The CDR3 sequence is 17 residues long. This chain's CDR3 is CASSRSGAHPKYNEQFF. CDR3 DNA: TGTGCCAGTAGTCGGTCAGGGGCCCATCCGAAATACAATGAGCAGTTCTTC.

In its sample, this clonotype was seen a few times. The rearrangement links TRBV7-9 to TRBJ2-3; D possibly uses TRBD1 or TRBD2 (6 bases each). Germline V gene sequence: CDR1 SEHNR, CDR2 FQNEAQ (reference sequence). The CDR3 covers 15 residues. V was trimmed by 4 bases and J by 5 bases, leaving 16 bases between them. The CDR3 sequence is CASSSTGGVGDTQYF. DNA for the CDR3: TGTGCCAGCAGCTCGACAGGCGGGGTGGGAGATACGCAGTATTTT.

This clonotype came up a few times. The chain carries TRBV2 and TRBJ2-1, with 9 bases lining up with TRBD2. The germline CDR1 and CDR2 sequences are SNHLY and FYNNEI. The CDR3 has 16 residues. V lost 8 bases, J lost 4 bases, and 12 bases stayed unmatched. In DNA, the CDR3 is TGTGCCAGCCGGTTGGCGGGAGGGAGTAGGTACAATGAGCAGTTCTTC. Translating it yields CASRLAGGSRYNEQFF. Full variable domain (rest looked up from reference TRBV2 and TRBJ2-1): EPEVTQTPSHQVTQMGQEVILRCVPISNHLYFYWYRQILGQKVEFLVSFYNNEISEKSEIFDDQFSVERPDGSNFTLKIRSTKLEDSAMYFCASRLAGGSRYNEQFFGPGTRLTVL.

This clonotype has a handful of counts. This chain joins TRBV29-1 and TRBJ2-5; D remains ambiguous. The V end was cut by 8 bases, the J end by 2 bases, with 6 bases between. The CDR3 contains 10 residues. Germline values: CDR1 SQVTM, CDR2 ANQGSEA. This CDR3 is CSFRQETQYF. The CDR3 bases are TGCAGCTTCAGACAAGAGACCCAGTACTTC.

Concerning this clonotype itself: At one end, the junction sequence differs from germline, possibly due to a read error. The chain joins TRBV7-4 to TRBJ2-1, with D unclear. The germline gives CDR1 SGHVT, CDR2 SQSDAQ. The CDR3 loop spans 14 amino acids. CDR3 in amino acids: CASPPASTYSEQFF. The CDR3 bases are TGTGCCAGCCCGCCCGCTTCCACCTACAGTGAGCAGTTCTTC. Full variable domain (remainder filled in from reference TRBV7-4 and TRBJ2-1): GAGVSQSPRYKVAKRGRDVALRCDSISGHVTLYWYRQTLGQGSEVLTYSQSDAQRDKSGRPSGRFSAERPERSVSTLKIQRTEQGDSAVYLCASPPASTYSEQFFGPGTRLTVL.

The chain is built from TRBV7-9 and TRBJ2-3; D unresolved. V was cut by 8 bases and J by 2 bases, with 8 bases left in between. The length of the CDR3 is 12 residues. Per the germline V gene, CDR1 is SEHNR and CDR2 is FQNEAQ (reference sequence). In DNA, the CDR3 is TGTGCCAGCGAGCCAGACACAGATACGCAGTATTTT. Residues: CASEPDTDTQYF.

Only a few counts were recorded for this clonotype. The chain combines TRBV11-2 with TRBJ2-3; no clear D. The CDR3 loop spans 17 amino acids. The V gene's germline CDR1 is SGHAT and CDR2 FQNNGV. Trimming left V 0 bases short and J 1 base short, with 14 bases between. The CDR3 DNA reads as TGTGCCAGCAGCTTAGAGGGTACCGGAGTCGGCACAGATACGCAGTATTTT. This codes for CASSLEGTGVGTDTQYF.

In its sample, this clonotype was seen many times. The gene calls are TRBV7-8 and TRBJ2-2; D unresolved. Trimming cost V 4 bases and J 0 bases, with 9 bases left between them. The CDR3 spans 15 residues. The germline V gene has CDR1 SGHVS and CDR2 FQNEAQ. The CDR3 nucleotides read TGTGCCAGCAGCTATGACACGCCGAACACCGGGGAGCTGTTTTTT. Translating gives CASSYDTPNTGELFF. Variable domain in full (rest from reference TRBV7-8 and TRBJ2-2): GAGVSQSPRYKVAKRGQDVALRCDPISGHVSLFWYQQALGQGPEFLTYFQNEAQLDKSGLPSDRFFAERPEGSVSTLKIQRTQQEDSAVYLCASSYDTPNTGELFFGEGSRLTVL.